Listed here are 18 T cell receptor beta chains from one sample, sequenced in a study of CD8 T cells in ankylosing spondylitis. Study-wide results and caveats: For ankylosing spondylitis blood, a TCR beta motif of 7 or 8 highly homologous variants appeared characteristic.

TCRdb reprocessed the 5' RACE reads via MiXCR and lists one record per CDR3 protein. The sample comprises hundreds of thousands of distinct CDR3 sequences, 12% of which are singletons, and 0.51% rests with the top ten. Their recognized antigens are unknown. The sequencing sample was made of blood, either unsorted or a sorted T cell fraction (not recorded which). The source of these receptors is a male donor with ankylosing spondylitis.

This clonotype was seen at least ten times. The genes are TRBV29-1 and TRBJ2-3, with TRBD2 identical over 10 bases. The CDR3 totals 16 residues. Looked up from germline, CDR1 is SQVTM and CDR2 is ANQGSEA. V was pared by 2 bases and J by 4 bases, with 9 bases of the junction left unmatched. CDR3 in DNA: TGCAGCGTTGAAAGGCTAGCGGGAGTGGGAGCAGATACGCAGTATTTT. Its protein is CSVERLAGVGADTQYF.

The V and J genes are TRBV6-2 or TRBV6-3 and TRBJ1-3, with D hard to call. Germline values: CDR1 MNHEY, CDR2 SVGEGT. Trimming shortened V by 2 bases and J by 2 bases, and 4 bases separated the two germline ends. CDR3 length: 13 residues. The CDR3 region has the DNA TGTGCCAGCAGTTACGGAACTGGAAACACCATATATTTT. This gives the protein CASSYGTGNTIYF.

This CDR3 reads CSGSLTDTQYF. Here the CDR3 DNA reads TGCAGCGGATCCCTCACAGATACGCAGTATTTT. The V gene is TRBV29-1, the J gene TRBJ2-3; D is unresolved. The CDR3 is 11 residues long. From germline, CDR1 is SQVTM and CDR2 ANQGSEA. V was trimmed by 7 bases and J by 2 bases, leaving 7 bases between them.

The chain uses TRBV20-1 and TRBJ1-5; 7 positions agree with TRBD1. CDR3 size: 17 residues. CDR1 is DFQATT, CDR2 SNEGSKA, per germline (reference sequence). J was trimmed by 2 bases and V by 0 bases; bases with no gene match: 10. The CDR3 is CSARDLWRQGGNQPQHF. For the CDR3, the DNA is TGCAGTGCTAGAGATTTATGGAGACAGGGCGGCAATCAGCCCCAGCATTTT.

On this clonotype itself: A read error may account for a junction end that differs from germline. V gene TRBV20-1 combines with J gene TRBJ1-2; possibly TRBD1 for D (5 bases). This CDR3 is built from 8 residues. Germline V gene sequence: CDR1 DFQATT, CDR2 SNEGSKA (reference sequence). CDR3 in amino acids: CSARDGGF. The CDR3 DNA follows: TGCAGTGCTAGAGATGGGGGCTTC.

This clonotype has just a few counts. This chain links TRBV6-5 with TRBJ2-7, with D possibly matching TRBD1 (6 bases). This CDR3 comprises 16 residues. Germline assignment: CDR1 MNHEY and CDR2 SVGAGI. The germline V and J ends were trimmed by 0 bases and 1 base, with 13 bases remaining between them. This chain's CDR3 is CASSYSTDRNSYEQYF. The CDR3 DNA is TGTGCCAGCAGTTACTCGACTGACAGGAATTCCTACGAGCAGTACTTC.

The chain has TRBV6-2 or TRBV6-3 and TRBJ1-1; TRBD1 matches at 11 bases. Trimming at V came to 2 bases and at J to 0 bases, leaving 8 bases not matched to a gene. Looked up from germline, CDR1 is MNHEY and CDR2 is SVGEGT. The CDR3 is 18 amino acids. CDR3 residues: CASSYSRDRGSMNTEAFF. The CDR3 coding sequence is TGTGCCAGCAGTTACAGCCGGGACAGGGGGTCCATGAACACTGAAGCTTTCTTT.

The gene calls are TRBV7-9 and TRBJ2-3; 10 nucleotides align to TRBD1. CDR1 is SEHNR and CDR2 is FQNEAQ in the germline V gene (reference sequence). This CDR3 is 17 amino acids long. With 5 bases clipped from V and 3 bases from J, the junction kept 11 bases outside the gene matches. The CDR3 spells CASSNRDRGGSTDTQYF. The CDR3 coding sequence is TGTGCCAGCAGCAACCGGGACAGGGGAGGGTCGACAGATACGCAGTATTTT. The full variable domain, completed using reference TRBV7-9 and TRBJ2-3, is DTGVSQNPRHKITKRGQNVTFRCDPISEHNRLYWYRQTLGQGPEFLTYFQNEAQLEKSRLLSDRFSAERPKGSFSTLEIQRTEQGDSAMYLCASSNRDRGGSTDTQYFGPGTRLTVL.

The V gene is TRBV5-1, the J gene TRBJ2-4; D is ambiguous. This CDR3 is 14 amino acids long. V was cut by 4 bases and J by 7 bases, with 15 bases left in between. Germline assignment: CDR1 SGHRS and CDR2 YFSETQ. This CDR3 reads CASSPRNVGNIQYF. The CDR3 coding sequence is TGCGCCAGCAGCCCGAGAAACGTGGGGAACATTCAGTACTTC.

Ten or more counts support this clonotype. This chain links TRBV20-1 with TRBJ1-5, with D possibly TRBD1 on 6 matching bases. This CDR3 is 13 amino acids long. V dropped 1 base and J dropped 5 bases, with 9 bases sitting between them. Germline CDR1 DFQATT, CDR2 SNEGSKA (reference sequence). The CDR3 spells CSARVEGDQPQHF. CDR3 coding DNA: TGCAGTGCTAGAGTTGAGGGGGATCAGCCCCAGCATTTT.

This chain joins TRBV15 and TRBJ2-4; 8 nucleotides align to TRBD2. V trimming: 3 bases; J trimming: 2 bases; junction bases outside the gene matches: 6. This CDR3 region has 16 residues. The germline gives CDR1 LNHNV, CDR2 YYDKDF (reference sequence). CDR3 nucleotides: TGTGCCACCAGCAGGTCTAGCGGGCTAACCAAAAACATTCAGTACTTC. It is translated as CATSRSSGLTKNIQYF.

In its sample, this clonotype was seen many times. V and J are TRBV6-2 or TRBV6-3 and TRBJ1-1, with D possibly being TRBD1 (5 bases). Looked up from germline, CDR1 is MNHEY and CDR2 is SVGEGT. The CDR3 totals 14 residues. V dropped 6 bases and J dropped 6 bases, with 17 bases sitting between them. In DNA, the CDR3 is TGTGCCAGCAGACTTCTAGGGCCGGGGGCTGAAGCTTTCTTT. This translates into CASRLLGPGAEAFF.

This clonotype was seen a handful of times. The rearrangement uses TRBV7-2 and TRBJ1-6; possible D gene TRBD1, 5 bases. CDR1 and CDR2 from the germline V gene are SGHTA and FQGNSA. Trimming took 7 bases from V and 9 from J, leaving 16 bases between them. This CDR3 is built from 14 residues. The CDR3 DNA reads TGTGCCAGCATCATCGGGACCTCTAGTTCACCCCTCCACTTT. This encodes CASIIGTSSSPLHF.

The V call is TRBV6-5, the J call TRBJ1-5, with no clear D. The CDR3 has 13 residues. V was cut by 0 bases and J by 10 bases, with 10 bases left in between. CDR1 is MNHEY, CDR2 SVGAGI, per germline. CDR3 protein: CASSYSRSQPQHF. CDR3 nucleotides: TGTGCCAGCAGTTACTCTCGTAGTCAACCCCAGCATTTT.

This clonotype was counted only a few times. The V call is TRBV20-1, the J call TRBJ2-7, with 10 bases aligning to TRBD1. From germline, CDR1 is DFQATT and CDR2 SNEGSKA (reference sequence). The ends lost 3 bases at V and 3 bases at J; junction bases unmatched: 5. The CDR3 is made up of 14 amino acids. Written as DNA, the CDR3 is TGCAGTGCTAGGCCGGGACAGGGGAACTACGAGCAGTACTTC. Amino acids: CSARPGQGNYEQYF.

This clonotype was detected a few times. The CDR3 loop reads CASSPSSGPYQETQYF. In DNA form, the CDR3 reads TGCGCCAGCAGCCCAAGTTCCGGGCCATACCAAGAGACCCAGTACTTC. V usage is TRBV5-1 and J usage is TRBJ2-5; no definite D call. Per germline, CDR1 SGHRS and CDR2 YFSETQ. The CDR3 is made up of 16 amino acids. With 4 bases removed from V and 0 bases from J, the gap between germline ends came to 16 bases.

This clonotype occurred a few times. J is TRBJ1-2 and V is TRBV6-5; D is uncertain. Germline V gene sequence: CDR1 MNHEY, CDR2 SVGAGI. The CDR3 length is 14 residues. Between the trimmed V and J ends, which lost 0 bases and 4 bases, there was a span of 9 bases. The DNA for the CDR3 is TGTGCCAGCAGTTACTCGAGCTCTCTCTATGGCTACACCTTC. Amino acids: CASSYSSSLYGYTF.

This clonotype was seen ten or more times. Here the CDR3 reads CSASRDVQPQHF. CDR3 nucleotide sequence: TGCAGTGCTAGTCGGGACGTTCAGCCCCAGCATTTT. The chain couples TRBV20-1 to TRBJ1-5; D perhaps matches TRBD1 (5 bases). Germline CDR1 and CDR2: DFQATT and SNEGSKA (reference sequence). Trimming cost V 3 bases and J 6 bases, with 9 bases left between them. CDR3 length: 12 residues.